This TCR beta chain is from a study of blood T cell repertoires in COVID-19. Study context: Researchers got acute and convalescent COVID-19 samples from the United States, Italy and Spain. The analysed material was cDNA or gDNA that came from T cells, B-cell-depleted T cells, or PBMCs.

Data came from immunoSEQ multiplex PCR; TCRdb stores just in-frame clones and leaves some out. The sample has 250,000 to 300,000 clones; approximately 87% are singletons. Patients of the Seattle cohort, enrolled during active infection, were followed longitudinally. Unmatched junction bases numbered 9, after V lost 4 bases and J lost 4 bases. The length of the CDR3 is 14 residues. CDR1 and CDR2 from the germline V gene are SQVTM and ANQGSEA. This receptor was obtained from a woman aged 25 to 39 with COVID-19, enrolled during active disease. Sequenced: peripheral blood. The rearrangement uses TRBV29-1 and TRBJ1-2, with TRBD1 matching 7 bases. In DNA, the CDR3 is TGCAGCGTTGGAGGGACAGTCACCCTCTATGGCTACACCTTC. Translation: CSVGGTVTLYGYTF.